A selection of T cell receptor beta chains follows, all from one sample in a study of blood T cell repertoires in COVID-19. TCRdb's copy holds only in-frame clones and misses some; the assay was immunoSEQ multiplex PCR. This sample has 150,000 to 200,000 clones, with 80% to 85% found just once. Sequencing used peripheral blood. The receptors derive from a woman between 65 and 79 years old with COVID-19, enrolled during active disease. The CDR3 runs from the conserved cysteine through the conserved F or W. A D gene is named only where the DNA matches it firmly. Clone size is stated in some rows and not others, as once, few, many or a class when expanded.

>TRBJ1-1|TRBV5-1|.|few
TGCGCCAGCAGCCCACTACAGGGACTGAACACTGAAGCTTTCTTT
CASSPLQGLNTEAFF
>TRBJ2-1|TRBV5-1|.|.
TGCGCCAGCAGCTTCCGGGACGCCTCCCCGGGACTGTTCTTC
CASSFRDASPGLFF
>TRBJ1-3|TRBV19|.|once
TGTGCCAGTACCTCCAGGGCATACCCTGGAAACACCATATATTTT
CASTSRAYPGNTIYF
>TRBJ2-2|TRBV6-1|TRBD2|.
TGTGCCAGCAGTGAAGAGGGACTAGACACCGGGGAGCTGTTTTTT
CASSEEGLDTGELFF
>TRBJ2-5|TRBV3-1/TRBV3-2|.|.
TGTGCCAGCAGCCCCGAGGCAGGGGGAGGAGAGACCCAGTACTTC
CASSPEAGGGETQYF
>TRBJ2-7|TRBV7-2|TRBD2|.
TGTGCCAGCAGCCAGACTAGCGTTCTTCCTCGTACGGAACAGTACTTC
CASSQTSVLPRTEQYF
>TRBJ2-5|TRBV28|.|few
TGTGCCAGCAGTTCCGGCGGTAGCACGACCCAGTACTTC
CASSSGGSTTQYF
>TRBJ2-2|TRBV18|.|once
TGTGCCAGCTCACCACCAAACAGGAACACCGGGGAGCTGTTTTTT
CASSPPNRNTGELFF
>TRBJ1-6|TRBV28|.|few
TGTGCCAGCAGTTTAGGAGGGGATAATTCACCCCTCCACTTT
CASSLGGDNSPLHF
>TRBJ1-1|TRBV5-4|.|.
TGTGCCAGCAGCTTTGCTGGGGGCCTTGAAGCTTTCTTT
CASSFAGGLEAFF
>TRBJ2-3|TRBV28|TRBD2|.
TGTGCCAGCAGTACATACCCCGGGACTAGCGGGGCTAGGACAGATACGCAGTATTTT
CASSTYPGTSGARTDTQYF
>TRBJ1-1|TRBV7-2|.|few
TGTGCCAGCAGCTTAGTTCCGGGATTGAACACTGAAGCTTTCTTT
CASSLVPGLNTEAFF
>TRBJ2-5|TRBV19|.|.
TGTGCCAGTAGTATAGATCTTTCAGGGGCGCAAACGGGGCTCCAGTACTTC
CASSIDLSGAQTGLQYF
>TRBJ2-5|TRBV3-1/TRBV3-2|TRBD2|.
TGTGCCAGCAGCCAAGTAGGGAGGGGCCCTGTCCAGGAGACCCAGTACTTC
CASSQVGRGPVQETQYF
>TRBJ1-5|TRBV21-1|.|.
TGTGCCAGCAGCCCCAGGGGCCAGCCCCAGCATTTT
CASSPRGQPQHF
>TRBJ1-6|TRBV9|.|.
TGTGCCAGCACACAGGGATATAATTCACCCCTCCACTTT
CASTQGYNSPLHF
>TRBJ2-3|TRBV6-5|TRBD2|.
TGTGCCAGCAGATCGACTAGCGGGAGTATAGATACGCAGTATTTT
CASRSTSGSIDTQYF
>TRBJ1-1|TRBV7-8|TRBD1|.
TGTGCCAGCAGCCCTCGGGACAGTTTGAGCACTGAAGCTTTCTTT
CASSPRDSLSTEAFF
>TRBJ2-4|TRBV27|.|.
TGTGCCAGCAGCTTGCGCGTGGGCATAAACATTCAGTACTTC
CASSLRVGINIQYF
>TRBJ2-7|TRBV27|TRBD1|.
TGTGCCAGCAGTTCTCGACAGGGGCGCTACGAGCAGTACTTC
CASSSRQGRYEQYF
>TRBJ2-2|TRBV7-3|.|.
TGTGCCAGCAGCACCCAGGGACTTTTTGGCGGGGAGCTGTTTTTT
CASSTQGLFGGELFF
>TRBJ2-7|TRBV7-8|TRBD1|.
TGTGCCAGCAGCTTACGTACAGGGGGCTACGAGCAGTACTTC
CASSLRTGGYEQYF
>TRBJ2-2|TRBV10-2|TRBD2|.
TGCGCCAGCAGCCTAGCGGGAGGGCTCGCGAACACCGGGGAGCTGTTTTTT
CASSLAGGLANTGELFF
>TRBJ2-1|TRBV6-5|TRBD1|.
TGTGCCAGCAGCAAAACCGGGACAGGGGGCGAGCAGTTCTTC
CASSKTGTGGEQFF
>TRBJ2-2|TRBV6-4|.|.
TGTGCCAGCAGTTTGACGGGAACCGGCTCCGCGAACACCGGGGAGCTGTTTTTT
CASSLTGTGSANTGELFF
>TRBJ2-5|TRBV6-2/TRBV6-3|TRBD2|.
TGTGCCAGCAGTTACTCTCCTAGCGGGAGGGAGACCCAGTACTTC
CASSYSPSGRETQYF
>TRBJ2-1|TRBV24-1|TRBD2|.
TGTGCCACCAGTGACGTTACTAGCGGGAGTTCCTATGAGCAGTTCTTC
CATSDVTSGSSYEQFF
>TRBJ2-3|TRBV7-2|.|.
TGTGCCAGCAGCTTAAGACGGACTTACGGCACAGATACGCAGTATTTT
CASSLRRTYGTDTQYF
>TRBJ2-7|TRBV13|TRBD2|.
TGTGCCAGCAGCTTAGGTGTCCAGCGGGAGTTGGGCGAGCAGTACTTC
CASSLGVQRELGEQYF
>TRBJ2-1|TRBV9|.|.
TGTGCCAGCAGCTTCTCCGTTGTCAATGAGCAGTTCTTC
CASSFSVVNEQFF
>TRBJ1-6|TRBV30|.|few
TGTGCCTGGAGTGGGGCAGTTCGGAATTCACCCCTCCACTTT
CAWSGAVRNSPLHF
>TRBJ1-4|TRBV7-2|.|.
TGTGCCAGCAGCTTAGGTGGGCAGGTGACAGAAAAACTGTTTTTT
CASSLGGQVTEKLFF
>TRBJ2-3|TRBV27|.|.
TGTGCCAGCAGTTTGCCGACAGGAGCGAAGGCAGATACGCAGTATTTT
CASSLPTGAKADTQYF
>TRBJ2-5|TRBV7-2|TRBD2|.
TGTGCCAGCAGCACCGGGACTAGCGGGTTAGAGACCCAGTACTTC
CASSTGTSGLETQYF
>TRBJ1-4|TRBV7-2|.|.
TGTGCCAGCAGCTTGTCGACAGCGTCGCGAGAAAAACTGTTTTTT
CASSLSTASREKLFF
>TRBJ2-3|TRBV27|TRBD2|.
TGTGCCAGCAGTTTCTACGGGACTAGGGTTCCAGATACGCAGTATTTT
CASSFYGTRVPDTQYF
>TRBJ2-1|TRBV7-2|.|.
TGTGCCAGCAGCTATCAGACACCTTCTCAGTTCTTC
CASSYQTPSQFF